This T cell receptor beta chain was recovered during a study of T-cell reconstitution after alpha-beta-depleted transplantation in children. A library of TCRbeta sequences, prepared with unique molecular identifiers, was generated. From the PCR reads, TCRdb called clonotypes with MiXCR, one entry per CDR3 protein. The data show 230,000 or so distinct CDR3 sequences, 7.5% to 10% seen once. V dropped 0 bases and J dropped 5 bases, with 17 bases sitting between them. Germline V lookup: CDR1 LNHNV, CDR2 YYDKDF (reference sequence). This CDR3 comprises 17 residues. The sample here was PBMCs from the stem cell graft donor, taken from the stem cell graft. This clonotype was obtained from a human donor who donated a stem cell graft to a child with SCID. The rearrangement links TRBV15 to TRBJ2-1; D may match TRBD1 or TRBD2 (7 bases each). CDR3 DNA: TGTGCCACCAGCAGAGATCCAGGGGGGGGCCTCAACAATGAGCAGTTCTTC. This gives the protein CATSRDPGGGLNNEQFF.